One sample yielded the 13 T cell receptor beta chains listed below, sequenced in a study of beta chain features in type 1 diabetes. Study-level findings and limits: Researchers report that Type 1 diabetes patients had moderately but significantly shorter TCRB CDR3s across all four CD4+ subsets.

cDNA synthesis used the whole RNA isolate, giving expressed TCRB sequences. Libraries were prepared by immunoSEQ multiplex PCR; TCRdb keeps only in-frame clonotypes and omits some of them. Of roughly 150,000 clones detected, around 8.6% appear once; the ten largest clones hold more than 0.5%. What these receptors recognize is not known. The sequencing sample was made of central memory CD4+ T cells from blood. These receptors all stem from a woman under 30 with type 1 diabetes.

The gene calls are TRBV7-6 and TRBJ2-7; perhaps TRBD1 as D (6 bases). This CDR3 has 18 amino acids. Germline CDR1 is SGHVS and CDR2 is FNYEAQ. With 3 bases removed from V and 3 bases from J, the gap between germline ends came to 24 bases. Here the CDR3 DNA reads TGTGCCAGCAGCTTTAGAGAAAGCCGACAGGATCTTTTCTACGAGCAGTACTTC. Translation: CASSFRESRQDLFYEQYF.

In this sample, this clone turned up a few times. V is TRBV19 and J is TRBJ2-2, with D tentatively TRBD1 (6 bases). V shed 9 bases and J shed 6 bases, with 11 bases lying between them. CDR1 is LNHDA and CDR2 is SQIVND in the germline V gene (reference sequence). This CDR3 contains 12 residues. For the CDR3, the DNA is TGTGCCAGCTGGGGGCAGGCCGGGGAGCTGTTTTTT. Its translation: CASWGQAGELFF.

This clone was counted between two and nine times. The chain recombines TRBV4-3 with TRBJ2-5, with D perhaps TRBD1 (5 bases). The CDR3 is 16 amino acids. The V and J ends lost 0 bases and 5 bases respectively, with 16 bases between them. Germline-derived CDR1 and CDR2 are LGHNA and YSLEER. The CDR3 region is CASSQDGLGQIETQYF. CDR3 bases: TGCGCCAGCAGCCAAGATGGGTTGGGGCAGATCGAGACCCAGTACTTC.

The chain is built from TRBV5-1 and TRBJ1-4; 9 bases are shared with TRBD1. V trimming: 0 bases; J trimming: 7 bases; junction bases outside the gene matches: 4. Germline CDR1 is SGHRS and CDR2 is YFSETQ. The CDR3 totals 15 residues. CDR3 in amino acids: CASSLGQGGGEKLFF. CDR3 coding DNA: TGCGCCAGCAGCTTGGGACAGGGGGGAGGTGAAAAACTGTTTTTT.

Written as DNA, the CDR3 is TGTGCCAGCTCACCACCGGGGACAGGCGCCTCTGGAAACACCATATATTTT. Protein product: CASSPPGTGASGNTIYF. The chain is built from TRBV18 and TRBJ1-3; TRBD1 agrees at 8 bases. V was pared by 0 bases and J by 0 bases, with 4 bases of the junction left unmatched. Germline CDR1 reads KGHSH; CDR2 reads LQKENI. The CDR3 has 17 amino acids.

This clone was detected only a few times. Here the CDR3 DNA reads TGTGCCAGCTCACCAACTGGGGCTAGCGGTACAGATACGCAGTATTTT. Its translation: CASSPTGASGTDTQYF. The rearrangement uses TRBV18 and TRBJ2-3; 7 bases are a match to TRBD2. Germline values: CDR1 KGHSH, CDR2 LQKENI. With V trimmed by 2 bases and J by 3 bases, 8 bases remained unmatched. CDR3 length equals 16 residues. Using reference TRBV18 and TRBJ2-3 for the parts outside the CDR3, the full variable domain is NAGVMQNPRHLVRRRGQEARLRCSPMKGHSHVYWYRQLPEEGLKFMVYLQKENIIDESGMPKERFSAEFPKEGPSILRIQQVVRGDSAAYFCASSPTGASGTDTQYFGPGTRLTVL.

This clone was recorded at least ten times. The chain combines TRBV7-9 with TRBJ2-1; D is unclear. Germline V CDR1 and CDR2: SEHNR, FQNEAQ (reference sequence). The CDR3 is made up of 13 amino acids. Trimming pared 5 bases from V and 9 bases from J, leaving 14 bases between. CDR3 in DNA: TGTGCCAGCAGCCCCACATGGCGCGGTGAGCAGTTCTTC. Translated: CASSPTWRGEQFF.

The chain combines TRBV2 with TRBJ1-1; the D gene is possibly TRBD1 (6 bases). The CDR3 spans 13 residues. The V gene's germline CDR1 is SNHLY and CDR2 FYNNEI. The germline V and J ends were trimmed by 7 bases and 5 bases, with 14 bases remaining between them. The CDR3 nucleotides read TGTGCCAGCATTTCAGGTCAGGGGACTGAAGCTTTCTTT. Amino acid sequence: CASISGQGTEAFF.

A note on this clone: Other DNA sequences in the same sample also yield this CDR3. V gene TRBV7-2 combines with J gene TRBJ2-3, with a possible D match to TRBD2 (5 bases). CDR1 is SGHTA, CDR2 FQGNSA, per germline. The V gene lost 2 bases and the J gene lost 9 bases, with 6 bases spanning the gap. The CDR3 has 11 residues. In DNA, the CDR3 is TGTGCCAGCAGCTTAACGGGAACGCAGTATTTT. This sequence encodes CASSLTGTQYF.

This clone was counted a few times. The chain uses TRBV27 and TRBJ1-5; D remains ambiguous. The germline V gene has CDR1 MNHEY and CDR2 SMNVEV (reference sequence). Trimming cost V 5 bases and J 9 bases, with 17 bases left between them. The CDR3 is 14 residues long. Here the CDR3 reads CASSGVREAGPQHF. The CDR3, as DNA: TGTGCCAGCAGTGGAGTACGGGAAGCGGGGCCCCAGCATTTT.

This rearrangement joins TRBV19 to TRBJ2-1; 13 bases fit TRBD2. V was pared by 4 bases and J by 12 bases, with 6 bases of the junction left unmatched. The CDR3 consists of 14 residues. From germline, CDR1 is LNHDA and CDR2 SQIVND (reference sequence). The CDR3 is CASSTGTSGATQFF. The CDR3 nucleotides read TGTGCCAGTAGTACCGGGACTAGCGGGGCAACGCAGTTCTTC.

This clone showed up just a few times. The V call is TRBV18, the J call TRBJ2-1; 7 bases fit TRBD1. After removal of 4 bases from V and 5 bases from J, the junction contained 2 bases not matched to a gene. This CDR3 contains 13 residues. Germline CDR1 and CDR2: KGHSH and LQKENI. CDR3 nucleotide sequence: TGTGCCAGCTCACAAGACAGGGACAATGAGCAGTTCTTC. Its protein is CASSQDRDNEQFF.

This clone was detected a few times. V gene TRBV28 combines with J gene TRBJ2-5; 7 bases align to TRBD2. Per germline, CDR1 MDHEN and CDR2 SYDVKM. J lost 7 bases, V lost 5 bases, and 13 bases had no gene match. This CDR3 has 15 residues. In DNA form, the CDR3 reads TGTGCCAGCAGTCCGCGGGGAGGGGTGCCATGGACCCAGTACTTC. Its translation: CASSPRGGVPWTQYF.